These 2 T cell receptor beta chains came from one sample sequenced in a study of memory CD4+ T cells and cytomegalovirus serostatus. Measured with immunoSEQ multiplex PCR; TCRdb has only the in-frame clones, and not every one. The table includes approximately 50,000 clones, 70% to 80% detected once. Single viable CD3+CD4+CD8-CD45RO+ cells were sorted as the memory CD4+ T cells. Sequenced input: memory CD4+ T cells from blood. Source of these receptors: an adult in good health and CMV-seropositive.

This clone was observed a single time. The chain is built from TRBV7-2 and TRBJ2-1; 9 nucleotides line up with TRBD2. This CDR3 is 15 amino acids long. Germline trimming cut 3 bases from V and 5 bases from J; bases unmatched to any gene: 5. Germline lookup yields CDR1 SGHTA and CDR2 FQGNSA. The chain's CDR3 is CASSFGRGRDNEQFF. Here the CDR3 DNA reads TGTGCCAGCAGCTTTGGTCGCGGGAGGGACAATGAGCAGTTCTTC.

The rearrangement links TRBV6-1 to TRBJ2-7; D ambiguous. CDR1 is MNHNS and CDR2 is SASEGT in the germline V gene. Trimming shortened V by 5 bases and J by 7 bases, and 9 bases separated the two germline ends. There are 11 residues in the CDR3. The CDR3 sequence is CASSTGPEQYF. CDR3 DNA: TGTGCCAGCAGTACCGGGCCGGAGCAGTACTTC.